This T cell receptor beta chain was captured by sequencing in a study of shared clonotypes between healthy human individuals. Study-level points and caveats: Clonotypes that were shared across a few donors made up 4% to 6% of naive CD4 clonotypes.

Turning to this clone: Its cognate antigen is unknown. Within the sample, other DNA sequences also encode this same CDR3.

Using immunoSEQ multiplex PCR, the repertoire was profiled, and TCRdb retains in-frame clones only, with some absent. The data hold about 1.5 million clones, with 95% to 99% observed a single time. CD4+ cell separation produced CD45RA+ naive and CD45RA-negative memory subsets. The CDR3 is 12 amino acids. V was shortened by 4 bases and J by 2 bases, with 6 bases between the two germline ends. Germline values: CDR1 SQVTM, CDR2 ANQGSEA. The origin of this receptor is a man in his thirties or forties in good health. Sequencing was performed on naive CD4+ T cells sorted from blood. Specified subset: CD45RA+ positively selected. J is TRBJ1-5 and V is TRBV29-1; the D is unclear. In DNA form, the CDR3 reads TGCAGCGTTGGGTGGGGCAATCAGCCCCAGCATTTT. This encodes CSVGWGNQPQHF.